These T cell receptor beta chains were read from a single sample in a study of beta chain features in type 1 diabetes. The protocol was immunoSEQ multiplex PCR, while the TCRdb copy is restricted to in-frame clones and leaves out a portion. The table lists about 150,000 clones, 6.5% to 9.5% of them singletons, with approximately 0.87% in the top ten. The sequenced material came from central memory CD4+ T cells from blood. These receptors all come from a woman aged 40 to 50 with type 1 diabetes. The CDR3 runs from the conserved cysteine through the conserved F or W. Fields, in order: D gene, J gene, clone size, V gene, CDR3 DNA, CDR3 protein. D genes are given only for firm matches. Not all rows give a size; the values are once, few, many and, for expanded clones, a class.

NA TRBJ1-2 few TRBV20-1 TGCAGTGCTAGCCGGGAGGGCTACACCTTC CSASREGYTF
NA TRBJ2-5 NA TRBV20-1 TGCAGTGCGCGGGCCTTCGGGACCCAGTACTTC CSARAFGTQYF
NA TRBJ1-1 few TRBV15 TGTGCCACCAGCAGGGAACAGGGCTGGGGCACTGAAGCTTTCTTT CATSREQGWGTEAFF
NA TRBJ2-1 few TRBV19 TGTGCCAGTAGCGACCTACGAGGGAATGAGCAGTTCTTC CASSDLRGNEQFF
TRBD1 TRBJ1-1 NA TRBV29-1 TGCAGCGCCGATAGTGGACAGGGATCGCGAGGTTTGACTGAAGCTTTCTTT CSADSGQGSRGLTEAFF
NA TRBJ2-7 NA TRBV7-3 TGTGCCAGCAGCGCCGCGGGACAGAACAACGAGCAGTACTTC CASSAAGQNNEQYF
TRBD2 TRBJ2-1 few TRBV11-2 TGTGCCAGCAGCTTCGTGGGAGGTGCGGGGGTTTACAATGAGCAGTTCTTC CASSFVGGAGVYNEQFF
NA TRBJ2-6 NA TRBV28 TGTGCCAGCAGTCTCCAGTTGACAGGAACAGGGGCCAACGTCCTGACTTTC CASSLQLTGTGANVLTF
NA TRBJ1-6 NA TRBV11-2 TGTGCCAGCAGCGCCGAGCGGATCCGCTCCTATAATTCACCCCTCCACTTT CASSAERIRSYNSPLHF
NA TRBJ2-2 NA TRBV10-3 TGTGCCATCGGGGCTCGAGGGGAGCTGTTTTTT CAIGARGELFF
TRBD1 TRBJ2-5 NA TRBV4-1 TGCGCCAGCAGCCGGTTGGGATCGCAGGGGGCAGGGGAGACCCAGTACTTC CASSRLGSQGAGETQYF
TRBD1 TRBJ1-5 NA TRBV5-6 TGTGCCAGCAGCTCGAGCCAGGGGGTTCAGCCCCAGCATTTT CASSSSQGVQPQHF
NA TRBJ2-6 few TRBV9 TGTGCCAGCAGCGTAGCGGAGGGGTTGTGGGGGGCCAACGTCCTGACTTTC CASSVAEGLWGANVLTF
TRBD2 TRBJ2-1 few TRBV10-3 TGTGCCATCAGTGGACTCGCGGGAGCGTCCTACAATGAGCAGTTCTTC CAISGLAGASYNEQFF
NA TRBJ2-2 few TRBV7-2 TGTGCCAGCAGCTTAACAGCGAACACCGGGGAGCTGTTTTTT CASSLTANTGELFF
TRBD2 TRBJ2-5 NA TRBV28 TGTGCCAGCAGTTTAGTGGGGAGGGAAGAGACCCAGTACTTC CASSLVGREETQYF
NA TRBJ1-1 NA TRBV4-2 TGTGCCAGCAGCGAAGCAGGGGAAATGAACACTGAAGCTTTCTTT CASSEAGEMNTEAFF
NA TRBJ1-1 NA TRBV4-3 TGCGCCAGCAGCCAAGGTGCCGGGAAGAGGAAAACTGAAGCTTTCTTT CASSQGAGKRKTEAFF
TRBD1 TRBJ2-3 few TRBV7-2 TGTGCCAGCAGCTTGGACAGGCGGGCAGATACGCAGTATTTT CASSLDRRADTQYF
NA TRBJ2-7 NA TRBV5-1 TGCGCCAGCAGCCTTGCGTGGGGCCAGGGTGTCAACTACGAGCAGTACTTC CASSLAWGQGVNYEQYF
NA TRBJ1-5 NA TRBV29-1 TGCAGCGTTGCCGGACTTAATAGCAATCAGCCCCAGCATTTT CSVAGLNSNQPQHF
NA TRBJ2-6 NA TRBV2 TGTGCCAGCACCTTGACAGAGACGTTCTCTGGGGCCAACGTCCTGACTTTC CASTLTETFSGANVLTF
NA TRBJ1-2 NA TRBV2 TGTGCCAGCAGGGCAGGGTCCGGCTACACCTTC CASRAGSGYTF
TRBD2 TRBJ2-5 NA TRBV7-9 TGTGCCAGCAGCTTAGGGGGGGGAGAAAAGACCCAGTACTTC CASSLGGGEKTQYF
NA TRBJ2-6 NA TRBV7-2 TGTGCCAGCAGTTTCCAGGGTTCTGGGGCCAACGTCCTGACTTTC CASSFQGSGANVLTF
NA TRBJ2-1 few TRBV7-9 TGTGCCAGCAGCCGCCGCGGGGGCTTTTACAATGAGCAGTTCTTC CASSRRGGFYNEQFF
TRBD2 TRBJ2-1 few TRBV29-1 TGCAGCGTTGATTCTAGCGGGAGCTCCTACAATGAGCAGTTCTTC CSVDSSGSSYNEQFF
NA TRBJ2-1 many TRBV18 TGTGCCAGCTCACCAACTGTTGGAGCAAATGAGCAGTTCTTC CASSPTVGANEQFF
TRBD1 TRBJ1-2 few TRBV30 TGTGCCTGGAGTGCCCTAGACAGGGCTTTCGCTAACTATGGCTACACCTTC CAWSALDRAFANYGYTF
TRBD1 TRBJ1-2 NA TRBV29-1 TGCAGCGTTGTTGCCGGACAGGGGGCGAGAGGCTACACCTTC CSVVAGQGARGYTF
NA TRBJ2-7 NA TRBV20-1 TGCAGTGCCGGGGGACTCGAGCAGTACTTC CSAGGLEQYF
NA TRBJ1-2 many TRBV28 TGTGCCAGCAGTAACCCCGGGCCCACGGGGGGCTACACCTTC CASSNPGPTGGYTF
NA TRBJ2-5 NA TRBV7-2 TGTGCCAGCAGCTTTCGTTCTGAGACCCAGTACTTC CASSFRSETQYF
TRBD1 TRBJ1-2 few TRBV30 TGTGCCTGGAGTGAAGGACAGGGAGACTATGGCTACACCTTC CAWSEGQGDYGYTF
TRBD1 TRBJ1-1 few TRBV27 TGTGCCAGCCAGGACAGGGGGTACACTGAAGCTTTCTTT CASQDRGYTEAFF
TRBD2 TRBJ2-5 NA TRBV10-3 TGTGCCATCAGTGAGGCTCTAGCGGGAGCCGGGGAGACCCAGTACTTC CAISEALAGAGETQYF
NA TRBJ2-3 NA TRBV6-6 TGTGCGGGGCGGAGTACAGATACGCAGTATTTT CAGRSTDTQYF